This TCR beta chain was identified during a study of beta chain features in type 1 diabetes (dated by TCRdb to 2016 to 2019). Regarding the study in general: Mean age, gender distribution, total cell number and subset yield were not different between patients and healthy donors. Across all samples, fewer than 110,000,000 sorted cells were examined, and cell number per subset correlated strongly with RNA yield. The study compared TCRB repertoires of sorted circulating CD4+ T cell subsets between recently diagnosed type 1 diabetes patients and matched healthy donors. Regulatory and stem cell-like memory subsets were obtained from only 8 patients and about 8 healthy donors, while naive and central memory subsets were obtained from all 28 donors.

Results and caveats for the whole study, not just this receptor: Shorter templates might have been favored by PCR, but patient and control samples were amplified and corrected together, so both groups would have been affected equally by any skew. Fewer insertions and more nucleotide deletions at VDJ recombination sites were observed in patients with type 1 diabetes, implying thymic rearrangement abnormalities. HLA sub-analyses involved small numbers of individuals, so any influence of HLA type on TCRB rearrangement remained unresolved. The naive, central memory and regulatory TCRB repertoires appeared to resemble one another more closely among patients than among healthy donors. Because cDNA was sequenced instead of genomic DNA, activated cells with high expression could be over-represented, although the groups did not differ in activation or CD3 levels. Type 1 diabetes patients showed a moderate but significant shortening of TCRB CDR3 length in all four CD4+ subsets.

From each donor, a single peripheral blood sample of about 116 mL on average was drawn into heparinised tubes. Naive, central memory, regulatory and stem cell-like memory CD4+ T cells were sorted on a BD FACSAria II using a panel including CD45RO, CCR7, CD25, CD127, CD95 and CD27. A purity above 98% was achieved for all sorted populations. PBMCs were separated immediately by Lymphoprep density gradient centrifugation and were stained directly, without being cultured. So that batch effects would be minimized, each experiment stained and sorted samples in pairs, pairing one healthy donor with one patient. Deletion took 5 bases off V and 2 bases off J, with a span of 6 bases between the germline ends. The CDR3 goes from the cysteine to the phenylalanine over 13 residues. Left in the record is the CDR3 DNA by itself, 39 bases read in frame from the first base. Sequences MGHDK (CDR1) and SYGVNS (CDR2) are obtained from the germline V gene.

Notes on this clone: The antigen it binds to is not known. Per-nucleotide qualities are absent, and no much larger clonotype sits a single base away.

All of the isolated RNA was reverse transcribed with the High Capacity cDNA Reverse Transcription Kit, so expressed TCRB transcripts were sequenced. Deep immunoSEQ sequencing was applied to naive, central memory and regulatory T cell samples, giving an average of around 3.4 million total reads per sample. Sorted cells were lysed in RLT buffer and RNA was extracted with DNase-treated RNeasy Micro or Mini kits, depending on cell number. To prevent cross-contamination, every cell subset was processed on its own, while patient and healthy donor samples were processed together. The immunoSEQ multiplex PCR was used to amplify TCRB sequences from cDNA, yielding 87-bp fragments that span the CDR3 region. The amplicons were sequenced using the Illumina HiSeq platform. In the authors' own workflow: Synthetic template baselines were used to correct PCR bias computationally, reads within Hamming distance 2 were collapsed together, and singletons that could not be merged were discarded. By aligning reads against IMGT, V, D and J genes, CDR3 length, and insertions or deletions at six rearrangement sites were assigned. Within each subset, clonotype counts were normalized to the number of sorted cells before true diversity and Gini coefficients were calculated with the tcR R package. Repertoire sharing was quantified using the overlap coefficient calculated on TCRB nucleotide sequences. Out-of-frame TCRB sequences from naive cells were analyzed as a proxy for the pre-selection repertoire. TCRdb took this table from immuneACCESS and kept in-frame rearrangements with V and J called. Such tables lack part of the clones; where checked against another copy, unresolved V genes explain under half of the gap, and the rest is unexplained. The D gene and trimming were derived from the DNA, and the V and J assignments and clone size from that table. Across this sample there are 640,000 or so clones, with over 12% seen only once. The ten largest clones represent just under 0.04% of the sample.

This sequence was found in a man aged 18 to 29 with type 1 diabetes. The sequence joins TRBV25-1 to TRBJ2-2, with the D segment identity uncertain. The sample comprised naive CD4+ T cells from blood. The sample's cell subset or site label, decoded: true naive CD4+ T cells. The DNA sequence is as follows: TGTGCCAGCAGTAGGCTTAACACCGGGGAGCTGTTTTTT. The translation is CASSRLNTGELFF. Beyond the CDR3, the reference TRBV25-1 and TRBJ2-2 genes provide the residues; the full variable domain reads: EADIYQTPRYLVIGTGKKITLECSQTMGHDKMYWYQQDPGMELHLIHYSYGVNSTEKGDLSSESTVSRIRTEHFPLTLESARPSHTSQYLCASSRLNTGELFFGEGSRLTVL.